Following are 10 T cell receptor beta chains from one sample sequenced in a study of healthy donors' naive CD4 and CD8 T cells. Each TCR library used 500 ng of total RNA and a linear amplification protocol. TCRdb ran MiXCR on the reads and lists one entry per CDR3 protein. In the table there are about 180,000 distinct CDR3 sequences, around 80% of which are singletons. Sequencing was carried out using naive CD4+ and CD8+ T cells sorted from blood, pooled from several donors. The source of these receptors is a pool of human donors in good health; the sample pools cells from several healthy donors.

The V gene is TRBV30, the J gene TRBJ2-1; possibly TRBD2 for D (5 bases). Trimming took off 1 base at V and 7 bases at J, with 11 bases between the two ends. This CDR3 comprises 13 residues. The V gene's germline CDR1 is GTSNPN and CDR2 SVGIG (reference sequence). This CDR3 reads CAWSDSSGNEQFF. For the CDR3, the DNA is TGTGCCTGGAGTGACAGCTCGGGGAATGAGCAGTTCTTC.

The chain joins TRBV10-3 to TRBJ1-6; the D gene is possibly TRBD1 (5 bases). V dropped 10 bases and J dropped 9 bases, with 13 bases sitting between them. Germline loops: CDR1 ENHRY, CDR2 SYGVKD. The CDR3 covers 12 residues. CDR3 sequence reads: CATTGGGSPLHF. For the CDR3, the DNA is TGTGCCACCACAGGCGGGGGTTCACCCCTCCACTTT.

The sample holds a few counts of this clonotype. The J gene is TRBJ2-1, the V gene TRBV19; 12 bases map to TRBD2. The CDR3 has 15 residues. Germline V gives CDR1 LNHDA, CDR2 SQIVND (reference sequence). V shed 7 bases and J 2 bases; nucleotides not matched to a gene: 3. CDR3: CASIGLAGTYNEQFF. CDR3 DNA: TGTGCCAGTATCGGACTAGCGGGGACCTACAATGAGCAGTTCTTC.

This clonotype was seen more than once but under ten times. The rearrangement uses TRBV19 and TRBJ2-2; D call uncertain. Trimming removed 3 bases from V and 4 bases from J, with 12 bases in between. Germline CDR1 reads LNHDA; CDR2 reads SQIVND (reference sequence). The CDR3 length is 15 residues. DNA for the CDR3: TGTGCCAGTAGTATTGGGCTAACGGTCACCGGGGAGCTGTTTTTT. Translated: CASSIGLTVTGELFF.

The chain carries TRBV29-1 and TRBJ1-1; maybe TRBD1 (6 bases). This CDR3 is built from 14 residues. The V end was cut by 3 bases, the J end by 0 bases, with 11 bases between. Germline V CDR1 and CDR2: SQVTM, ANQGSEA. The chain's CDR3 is CSVDATGMNTEAFF. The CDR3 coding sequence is TGCAGCGTTGATGCGACAGGAATGAACACTGAAGCTTTCTTT. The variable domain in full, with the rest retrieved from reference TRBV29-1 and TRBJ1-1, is SAVISQKPSRDICQRGTSLTIQCQVDSQVTMMFWYRQQPGQSLTLIATANQGSEATYESGFVIDKFPISRPNLTFSTLTVSNMSPEDSSIYLCSVDATGMNTEAFFGQGTRLTVV.

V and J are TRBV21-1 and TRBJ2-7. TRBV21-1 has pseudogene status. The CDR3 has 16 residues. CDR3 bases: TGTGCCAGCAGCAACCCCAGAGGCATGGAGATCTACGAGCAGTACGTC. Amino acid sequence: CASSNPRGMEIYEQYV.

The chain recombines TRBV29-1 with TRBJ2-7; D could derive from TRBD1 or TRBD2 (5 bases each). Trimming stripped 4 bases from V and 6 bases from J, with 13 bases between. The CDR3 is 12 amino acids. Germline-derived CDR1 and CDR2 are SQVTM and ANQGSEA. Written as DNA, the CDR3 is TGCAGCGTTGGGGCAGGGACGGGCGAGCAGTACTTC. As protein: CSVGAGTGEQYF.

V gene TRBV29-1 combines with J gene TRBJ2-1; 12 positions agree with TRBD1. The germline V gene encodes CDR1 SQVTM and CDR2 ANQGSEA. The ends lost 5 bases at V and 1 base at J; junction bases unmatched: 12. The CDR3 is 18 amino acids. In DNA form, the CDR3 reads TGCAGCGTTCTGGTGGGGGGACAGGGGGCGCGTTCCTACAATGAGCAGTTCTTC. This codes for CSVLVGGQGARSYNEQFF.

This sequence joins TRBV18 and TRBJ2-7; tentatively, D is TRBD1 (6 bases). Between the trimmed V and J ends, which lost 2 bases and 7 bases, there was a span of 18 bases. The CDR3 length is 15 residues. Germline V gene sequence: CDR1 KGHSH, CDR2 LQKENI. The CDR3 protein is CASSPKGQTLEEQYF. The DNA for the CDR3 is TGTGCCAGCTCACCAAAAGGACAGACCCTGGAGGAGCAGTACTTC.

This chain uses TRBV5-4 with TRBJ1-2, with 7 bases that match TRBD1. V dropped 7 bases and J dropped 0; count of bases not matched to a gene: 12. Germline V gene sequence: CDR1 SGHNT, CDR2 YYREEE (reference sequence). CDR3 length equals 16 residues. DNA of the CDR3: TGTGCCAGCGGGGAAGGGGGCCCTCTAGCTAACTATGGCTACACCTTC. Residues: CASGEGGPLANYGYTF.